What follows is one T cell receptor (beta chain) and its context. What it binds is not known. The entry originates in a study of T cell responses to AZD1222 COVID-19 vaccine. Study-level background: Second-dose groups at about 4 or about 12 weeks were pooled. Study results and caveats: In all cases, repertoires were sampled only after the peak T cell response.

Repertoires were generated with immunoSEQ multiplex PCR, while TCRdb's copy carries only in-frame clones and drops some. Here the sample spans 100,000 or so clones, roughly 91% being singletons. The V gene lost 6 bases and the J gene lost 12 bases, with 26 bases spanning the gap. This CDR3 is 16 amino acids long. CDR1 is SNHLY and CDR2 is FYNNEI in the germline V gene. V usage is TRBV2 and J usage is TRBJ1-4; unclear D gene. The specimen was peripheral blood, collected on day 0 of AZD1222 vaccination. The TCR comes from an adult in good health. The CDR3 nucleotides read TGTGCCAGCAGAGACGATAGGAGCCCCTTTCTTGGGGAACTGTTTTTT. Protein sequence: CASRDDRSPFLGELFF.